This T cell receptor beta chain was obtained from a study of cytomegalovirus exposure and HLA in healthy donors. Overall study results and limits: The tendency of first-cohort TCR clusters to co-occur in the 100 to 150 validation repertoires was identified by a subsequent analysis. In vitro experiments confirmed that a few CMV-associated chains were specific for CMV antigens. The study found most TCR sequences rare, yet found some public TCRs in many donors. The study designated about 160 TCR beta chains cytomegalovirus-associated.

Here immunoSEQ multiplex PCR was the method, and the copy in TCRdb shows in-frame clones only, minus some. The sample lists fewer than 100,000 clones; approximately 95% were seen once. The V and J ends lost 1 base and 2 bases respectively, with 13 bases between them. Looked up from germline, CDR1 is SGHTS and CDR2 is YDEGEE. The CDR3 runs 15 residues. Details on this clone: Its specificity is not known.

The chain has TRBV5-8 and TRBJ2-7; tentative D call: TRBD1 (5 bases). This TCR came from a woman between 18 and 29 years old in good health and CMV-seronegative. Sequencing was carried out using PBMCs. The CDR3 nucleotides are TGTGCCAGCAGCTTGTTATTACAGGAAACCTACGAGCAGTACTTC. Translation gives CASSLLLQETYEQYF.